Ten or more counts support the clone carrying this T cell receptor beta chain. This entry comes from a study of T-cell reconstitution after alpha-beta-depleted transplantation in children. Per germline, CDR1 LGHNA and CDR2 YNFKEQ. The V gene end was trimmed by 1 base and the J gene end by 5 bases; junction bases not matched to a gene: 8. CDR3 length: 16 residues. Unique molecular identifiers featured in how the TCRbeta library was prepared. MiXCR, applied by TCRdb to the PCR reads, yields one record per CDR3 protein. The table lists around 340,000 distinct CDR3 sequences, roughly 13% of them singletons.

The specimen was PBMCs, collected from the stem cell graft. This chain joins TRBV4-2 and TRBJ2-5; 9 nucleotides line up with TRBD2. The receptor was derived from a human donor who donated a stem cell graft to a child with Fanconi anemia. The CDR3 DNA reads TGTGCCAGCAGCCAAGCGCTGGAGCGGGGGGCCGAGACCCAGTACTTC. Its protein is CASSQALERGAETQYF.